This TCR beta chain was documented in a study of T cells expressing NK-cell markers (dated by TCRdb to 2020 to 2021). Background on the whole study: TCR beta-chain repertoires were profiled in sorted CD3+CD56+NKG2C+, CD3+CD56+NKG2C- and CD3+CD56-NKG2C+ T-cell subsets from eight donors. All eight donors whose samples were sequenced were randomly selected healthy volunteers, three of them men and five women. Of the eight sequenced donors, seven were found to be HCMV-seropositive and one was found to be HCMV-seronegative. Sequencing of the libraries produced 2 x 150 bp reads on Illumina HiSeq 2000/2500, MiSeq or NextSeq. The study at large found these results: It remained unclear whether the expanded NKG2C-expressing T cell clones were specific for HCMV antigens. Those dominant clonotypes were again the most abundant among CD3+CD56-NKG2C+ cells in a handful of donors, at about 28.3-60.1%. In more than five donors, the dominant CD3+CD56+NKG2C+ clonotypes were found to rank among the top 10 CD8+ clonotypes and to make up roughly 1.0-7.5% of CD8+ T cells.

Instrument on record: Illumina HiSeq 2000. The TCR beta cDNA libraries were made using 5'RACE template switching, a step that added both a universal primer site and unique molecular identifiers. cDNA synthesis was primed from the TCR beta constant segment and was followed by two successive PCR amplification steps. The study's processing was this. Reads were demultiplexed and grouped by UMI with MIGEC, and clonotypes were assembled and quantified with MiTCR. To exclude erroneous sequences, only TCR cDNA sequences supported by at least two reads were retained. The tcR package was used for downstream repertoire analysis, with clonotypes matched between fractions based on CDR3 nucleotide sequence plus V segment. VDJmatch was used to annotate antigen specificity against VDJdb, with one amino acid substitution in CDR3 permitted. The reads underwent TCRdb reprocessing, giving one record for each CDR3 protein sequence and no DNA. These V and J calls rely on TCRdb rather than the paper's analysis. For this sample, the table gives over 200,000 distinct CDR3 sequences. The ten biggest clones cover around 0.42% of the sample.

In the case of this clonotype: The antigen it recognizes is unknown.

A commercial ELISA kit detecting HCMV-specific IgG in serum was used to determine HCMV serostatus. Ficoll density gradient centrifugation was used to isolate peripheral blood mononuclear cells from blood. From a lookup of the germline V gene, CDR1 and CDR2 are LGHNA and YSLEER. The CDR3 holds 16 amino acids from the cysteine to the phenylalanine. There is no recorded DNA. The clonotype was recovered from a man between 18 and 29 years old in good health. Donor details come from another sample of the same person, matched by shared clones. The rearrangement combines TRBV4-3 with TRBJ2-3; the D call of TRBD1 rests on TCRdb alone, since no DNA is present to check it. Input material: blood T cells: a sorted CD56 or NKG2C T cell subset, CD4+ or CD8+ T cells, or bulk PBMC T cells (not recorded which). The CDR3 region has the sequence CASSQQDRGRADTQYF.